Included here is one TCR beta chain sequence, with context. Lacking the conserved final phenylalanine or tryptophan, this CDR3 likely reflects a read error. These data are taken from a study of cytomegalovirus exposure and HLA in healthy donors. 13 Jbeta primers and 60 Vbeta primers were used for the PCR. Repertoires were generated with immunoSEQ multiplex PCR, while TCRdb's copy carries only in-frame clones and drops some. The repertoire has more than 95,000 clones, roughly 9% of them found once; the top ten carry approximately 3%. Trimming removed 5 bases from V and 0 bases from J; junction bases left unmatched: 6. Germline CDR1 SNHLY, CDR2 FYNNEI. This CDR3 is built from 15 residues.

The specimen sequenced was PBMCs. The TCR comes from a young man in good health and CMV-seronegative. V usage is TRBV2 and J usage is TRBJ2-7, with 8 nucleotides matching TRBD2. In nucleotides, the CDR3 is TGTGCCAGCAGTCCACTAGCGGATACCTCCTACGAGCAGTACCTC. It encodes CASSPLADTSYEQYL.